A single sample gave rise to the 16 T cell receptor beta chains below, sequenced in a study of identifying expanded T cells in peripheral blood. Sequenced by immunoSEQ multiplex PCR; TCRdb stores in-frame clones only, minus some. Of around 130,000 clones in the sample, 86% are singletons; the top ten hold 7.5% to 8.5%. Sequencing was performed on blood. Every receptor here comes from a person aged 18 to 69 in good health.

V and J are TRBV13 and TRBJ2-7, with TRBD1 identical over 7 bases. With V trimmed by 0 bases and J by 5 bases, 4 bases remained unmatched. CDR1 PRHDT and CDR2 FYEKMQ come from the germline V gene (reference sequence). CDR3 length: 14 amino acids. The CDR3 nucleotides read TGTGCCAGCAGCTTAGGGCAGGGGGTGAACGAGCAGTACTTC. This translates into CASSLGQGVNEQYF. Based on the CDR3 plus reference TRBV13 and TRBJ2-7, the full variable domain is AAGVIQSPRHLIKEKRETATLKCYPIPRHDTVYWYQQGPGQDPQFLISFYEKMQSDKGSIPDRFSAQQFSDYHSELNMSSLELGDSALYFCASSLGQGVNEQYFGPGTRLTVT.

This sequence joins TRBV29-1 and TRBJ2-3, with 9 bases aligning to TRBD2. CDR1 and CDR2 (germline): SQVTM, ANQGSEA. The CDR3 is 15 residues long. Trimming cost V 4 bases and J 1 base; bases outside gene matches: 6. The CDR3 reads CSVGVRTSGTDTQYF. The CDR3 DNA reads TGCAGCGTTGGCGTCCGGACTAGCGGCACAGATACGCAGTATTTT.

This chain uses TRBV28 with TRBJ2-7; D unresolved. This CDR3 spans 14 amino acids. V lost 5 bases and J 5 bases, leaving 16 bases between the germline ends. Germline V lookup: CDR1 MDHEN, CDR2 SYDVKM. The CDR3, as DNA: TGTGCCAGCAGTCCTAGGAGTGGCAGGCACGAGCAGTACTTC. Amino acids: CASSPRSGRHEQYF.

The J gene is TRBJ2-2, the V gene TRBV11-3, with 8 bases that match TRBD2. Germline-derived CDR1 and CDR2 are SGHNT and YENEEA. The CDR3 sequence is 15 residues long. Trimming at V came to 3 bases and at J to 3 bases, leaving 3 bases not matched to a gene. The CDR3 bases are TGTGCCAGCAGCTTTAGCGGGACCCACACCGGGGAGCTGTTTTTT. It encodes CASSFSGTHTGELFF.

The V call is TRBV21-1, the J call TRBJ2-1; TRBD2, the table's D call, was not compared with the DNA. TRBV21-1 is reported as a pseudogene. This CDR3 comprises 17 residues. The CDR3 here is CASSNEGLAEEGIEQFF. CDR3 bases: TGTGCCAGCAGCAACGAGGGGTTAGCGGAAGAGGGGATTGAGCAGTTCTTC.

V usage is TRBV7-9 and J usage is TRBJ1-5, with a weak D call TRBD1 (5 bases). Germline V gene data show CDR1 as SEHNR and CDR2 as FQNEAQ (reference sequence). Trimming left V 1 base short and J 8 bases short, with 12 bases between. The CDR3 is made up of 14 amino acids. DNA for the CDR3: TGTGCCAGCAGCTTAGTTGGGGACCTCGAGCCCCAGCATTTT. Residues: CASSLVGDLEPQHF.

The gene calls are TRBV29-1 and TRBJ2-2; 12 nucleotides match TRBD1. Germline V lookup: CDR1 SQVTM, CDR2 ANQGSEA. The junction had 5 bases not matched to a gene; V was cut back by 3 bases and J by 6 bases. This CDR3 spans 15 amino acids. CDR3 region: CSVERDRGLPGELFF. The CDR3 bases are TGCAGCGTTGAGAGGGACAGGGGGCTTCCCGGGGAGCTGTTTTTT.

This CDR3 is CASSLESGLAGGFEQFF. The DNA of the CDR3 is TGTGCCAGCAGCTTGGAGTCAGGGCTAGCGGGGGGGTTTGAGCAGTTCTTC. The chain couples TRBV5-4 to TRBJ2-1; 12 bases are shared with TRBD2. The CDR3 spans 17 residues. V was clipped by 0 bases and J by 9 bases; unmatched bases: 10. Germline V lookup: CDR1 SGHNT, CDR2 YYREEE (reference sequence). Full variable domain (remainder filled in from reference TRBV5-4 and TRBJ2-1): ETGVTQSPTHLIKTRGQQVTLRCSSQSGHNTVSWYQQALGQGPQFIFQYYREEENGRGNFPPRFSGLQFPNYSSELNVNALELDDSALYLCASSLESGLAGGFEQFFGPGTRLTVL.

Concerning this clone itself: An end of the junction differs from the germline gene, which may be a read error. This chain joins TRBV7-9 and TRBJ1-5; weak D call: TRBD1 (6 bases). Germline V gene sequence: CDR1 SEHNR, CDR2 FQNEAQ (reference sequence). This CDR3 comprises 14 residues. The CDR3 here is CASNLQGGDQPQHF. The CDR3 nucleotides read TGTGCCAGCAACTTACAGGGTGGGGATCAGCCCCAGCATTTT.

V is TRBV7-9 and J is TRBJ1-3; D may be TRBD1 (6 bases). Germline-derived CDR1 and CDR2 are SEHNR and FQNEAQ (reference sequence). V gave up 3 bases and J gave up 4 bases, with 7 bases separating them. This CDR3 has 13 amino acids. The CDR3 region is CASSFGQGNTIYF. CDR3 DNA: TGTGCCAGCAGCTTCGGACAGGGAAACACCATATATTTT. Full variable domain (rest looked up from reference TRBV7-9 and TRBJ1-3): DTGVSQNPRHKITKRGQNVTFRCDPISEHNRLYWYRQTLGQGPEFLTYFQNEAQLEKSRLLSDRFSAERPKGSFSTLEIQRTEQGDSAMYLCASSFGQGNTIYFGEGSWLTVV.

The rearrangement uses TRBV19 and TRBJ2-5, with a possible D match to TRBD1 (6 bases). V lost 6 bases to trimming and J lost 4 bases, with 15 bases between them. Per the germline V gene, CDR1 is LNHDA and CDR2 is SQIVND (reference sequence). The CDR3 totals 14 residues. CDR3 protein: CASSPGQSVETQYF. The CDR3 DNA reads TGTGCCAGTAGCCCGGGACAAAGTGTAGAGACCCAGTACTTC.

This chain connects TRBV29-1 to TRBJ2-7; 12 bases align to TRBD2. In germline, CDR1 is SQVTM, CDR2 ANQGSEA. There are 13 residues in the CDR3. J gave up 6 bases and V 7 bases, and 7 bases lay outside the gene matches. The DNA of the CDR3 is TGCAGCGGACGGACTAGCGGGATGGGCGAGCAGTACTTC. It is translated as CSGRTSGMGEQYF.

The V gene is TRBV4-1, the J gene TRBJ1-5; 9 nucleotides agree with TRBD1. Trimming at V came to 0 bases and at J to 8 bases, leaving 5 bases not matched to a gene. There are 15 residues in the CDR3. Germline V gene lookup returns CDR1 MGHRA and CDR2 YSYEKL. In DNA, the CDR3 is TGCGCCAGCAGCCAAGAAGAGGGACAGGGTGAGCCCCAGCATTTT. Amino acids: CASSQEEGQGEPQHF.

The V and J genes are TRBV6-6 and TRBJ1-2; D perhaps matches TRBD1 (5 bases). Trimming took 6 bases from V and 5 from J, leaving 16 bases between them. Germline values: CDR1 MNHNY, CDR2 SVGAGI (reference sequence). The length of the CDR3 is 14 residues. The chain's CDR3 is CASSHRRGEYGYTF. DNA for the CDR3: TGTGCCAGCAGCCACAGGAGGGGCGAGTATGGCTACACCTTC.

The chain uses TRBV5-6 and TRBJ2-6; 7 positions match TRBD2. Germline CDR1 SGHDT, CDR2 YYEEEE. CDR3 size: 16 residues. Germline trimming cut 6 bases from V and 0 bases from J; bases unmatched to any gene: 6. CDR3 loop: CASTGTTSSGANVLTF. The DNA for the CDR3 is TGTGCCAGCACCGGGACTACAAGCTCTGGGGCCAACGTCCTGACTTTC.

This clone appeared a single time. This rearrangement joins TRBV5-1 to TRBJ1-2; D remains ambiguous. Trimming pared 0 bases from V and 2 bases from J, leaving 11 bases between. This CDR3 spans 15 amino acids. CDR1 and CDR2 from the germline V gene are SGHRS and YFSETQ. CDR3 loop: CASSLGRFQNYGYTF. DNA of the CDR3: TGCGCCAGCAGCTTGGGGAGGTTTCAAAACTATGGCTACACCTTC.